The 2 T cell receptor beta chains in this list originate from one sample, sequenced in a study of T cell changes during pregnancy in multiple sclerosis (dated 2019 in TCRdb). The library was prepared using the immunoSEQ multiplex PCR assay. TCRdb limited this immuneACCESS table to in-frame rearrangements with V and J called. A share of clones is missing; checked studies link under half to unresolved V genes, and the rest is unexplained. Present in this sample are 50,000 to 65,000 clones, about 89% of which were seen just once. Roughly 1.8% of the sample is in the top ten clones. The source material was peripheral blood, sampled after pregnancy. Every receptor here comes from a female donor with multiple sclerosis, enrolled in a pregnancy study.

The chain employs TRBV5-1 and TRBJ2-3, with 7 bases matching TRBD2. V gave up 4 bases and J gave up 4 bases; unmatched junction bases: 9. Germline values: CDR1 SGHRS, CDR2 YFSETQ. The CDR3 totals 15 residues. CDR3 sequence: CASSGGTNTADTQYF. CDR3 nucleotides: TGCGCCAGCAGCGGCGGGACTAATACCGCAGATACGCAGTATTTT. The full variable domain, with the rest looked up from reference TRBV5-1 and TRBJ2-3, is KAGVTQTPRYLIKTRGQQVTLSCSPISGHRSVSWYQQTPGQGLQFLFEYFSETQRNKGNFPGRFSGRQFSNSRSEMNVSTLELGDSALYLCASSGGTNTADTQYFGPGTRLTVL.

The V and J genes are TRBV5-5 and TRBJ1-1; 8 nucleotides match TRBD1. V was pared by 4 bases and J by 3 bases, with 14 bases of the junction left unmatched. The CDR3 has 17 residues. Germline CDR1 reads SGHKS; CDR2 reads YYEKEE (reference sequence). CDR3 amino acids: CASSRTRTGRIDTEAFF. CDR3 coding DNA: TGTGCCAGCAGCCGCACCCGGACAGGGCGGATCGACACTGAAGCTTTCTTT.